These 20 T cell receptor beta chains originate from one sample sequenced in a study of blood T cells in healthy people across ages. Primed by a sample-barcoded 5' primer and a J-beta primer mix, a second PCR proceeded for 7 to 11 cycles. TCRdb re-derived calls from the 5' RACE reads in MiXCR, one entry per CDR3 protein. The sample gives about 1.5 million distinct CDR3 sequences, 42% of which show up once; less than 8% is in the top ten. The material sequenced was blood. Receptor source: a woman aged 18-30 years in good health.

This clonotype was seen a handful of times. V is TRBV7-3 and J is TRBJ1-2, with 8 bases matching TRBD1. The CDR3 totals 16 residues. Germline CDR1 SGHTA, CDR2 FQGTGA. The ends lost 6 bases at V and 4 bases at J; junction bases unmatched: 13. CDR3 protein: CASRTRGTGYGYGYTF. The CDR3 DNA reads TGTGCCAGCAGAACGCGCGGGACAGGATATGGCTATGGCTACACCTTC.

The rearrangement links TRBV20-1 to TRBJ2-1, with no clear D. This CDR3 has 11 amino acids. CDR1 and CDR2 from the germline V gene are DFQATT and SNEGSKA (reference sequence). CDR3 protein: CTLSGMVGQFF. The CDR3 DNA reads as TGCACCCTGAGTGGTATGGTAGGGCAGTTCTTC.

A word on this clonotype: A read error may be the cause here, since a much bigger clone is one base away. The gene calls are TRBV7-2 and TRBJ2-7; D gene unclear. V was shortened by 5 bases and J by 7 bases, with 18 bases between the two germline ends. This CDR3 is built from 14 residues. Germline V lookup: CDR1 SGHTA, CDR2 FQGNSA. CDR3 amino acids: CASSSDAAYNEQYF. Here the CDR3 DNA reads TGTGCCAGCAGCAGCGACGCAGCGTACAATGAGCAGTACTTC. The full variable domain, rest sourced from reference TRBV7-2 and TRBJ2-7, is GAGVSQSPSNKVTEKGKDVELRCDPISGHTALYWYRQSLGQGLEFLIYFQGNSAPDKSGLPSDRFSAERTGGSVSTLTIQRTQQEDSAVYLCASSSDAAYNEQYFGPGTRLTVT.

The V and J genes are TRBV11-2 and TRBJ2-7; D unclear. V was cut by 1 base and J by 2 bases, with 6 bases left in between. This CDR3 has 13 residues. Germline values: CDR1 SGHAT, CDR2 FQNNGV. The CDR3 DNA reads TGTGCCAGCAGCTTAGTACAGACCTACGAGCAGTACTTC. It is translated as CASSLVQTYEQYF.

In its sample, this clonotype was seen a few times. The chain is built from TRBV20-1 and TRBJ2-5; 14 positions match TRBD2. The V segment lost 6 bases and the J segment 4 bases; nucleotides outside the gene matches: 10. The length of the CDR3 is 16 residues. Germline V gene sequence: CDR1 DFQATT, CDR2 SNEGSKA (reference sequence). CDR3 amino acids: CSARRGTSGSTETQYF. CDR3 nucleotides: TGCAGTGCCCGCCGTGGGACTAGCGGGAGTACAGAGACCCAGTACTTC.

The chain is built from TRBV5-1 and TRBJ2-1, with TRBD2 matching 7 bases. The CDR3 is made up of 12 amino acids. Germline loops: CDR1 SGHRS, CDR2 YFSETQ. Trimming took 6 bases from V and 7 from J; bases not matched to a gene: 4. The CDR3 DNA sequence: TGCGCCAGCACCCTGGGGGGGAATGAGCAGTTCTTC. It encodes CASTLGGNEQFF. Full variable domain (rest looked up from reference TRBV5-1 and TRBJ2-1): KAGVTQTPRYLIKTRGQQVTLSCSPISGHRSVSWYQQTPGQGLQFLFEYFSETQRNKGNFPGRFSGRQFSNSRSEMNVSTLELGDSALYLCASTLGGNEQFFGPGTRLTVL.

The J gene is TRBJ2-4, the V gene TRBV28; 9 nucleotides agree with TRBD2. The J call is doubtful: the DNA matches TRBJ2-7 better. CDR1 MDHEN and CDR2 SYDVKM come from the germline V gene. This CDR3 comprises 13 residues. DNA of the CDR3: TGTGCCAGCACCAGCGGGGGGTTTTACGAGCAGTACTTC. Its protein is CASTSGGFYEQYF.

The gene calls are TRBV20-1 and TRBJ2-1, with 8 bases lining up with TRBD2. CDR3 length: 15 amino acids. The V and J ends lost 0 bases and 7 bases, in that order; junction bases with no gene match: 8. The V gene's germline CDR1 is DFQATT and CDR2 SNEGSKA (reference sequence). The CDR3 sequence is CSARDVSGRWNEQFF. CDR3 sequence (DNA): TGCAGTGCTAGAGATGTGAGCGGGAGATGGAATGAGCAGTTCTTC.

This chain links TRBV7-9 with TRBJ2-3; 7 nucleotides match TRBD1. Germline CDR1 is SEHNR and CDR2 is FQNEAQ (reference sequence). With 6 bases clipped from V and 4 bases from J, the junction kept 4 bases outside the gene matches. The CDR3 covers 13 residues. The CDR3 nucleotides read TGTGCCAGCAGTTCAAGGGGGCCAGATACGCAGTATTTT. This encodes CASSSRGPDTQYF. Filled out from reference TRBV7-9 and TRBJ2-3, the complete variable domain reads DTGVSQNPRHKITKRGQNVTFRCDPISEHNRLYWYRQTLGQGPEFLTYFQNEAQLEKSRLLSDRFSAERPKGSFSTLEIQRTEQGDSAMYLCASSSRGPDTQYFGPGTRLTVL.

This sequence joins TRBV12-3 or TRBV12-4 and TRBJ2-7; TRBD2 matches 12 bases. V gave up 5 bases and J gave up 5 bases; unmatched junction bases: 7. The CDR3 consists of 15 residues. CDR3 DNA sequence: TGTGCCAGCAGTGCTAGCGGGAGGGCCCTCGACGAGCAGTACTTC. Amino acid sequence: CASSASGRALDEQYF.

This clonotype was detected a few times. The chain is built from TRBV27 and TRBJ2-1; 11 bases are a match to TRBD1. This CDR3 contains 15 residues. Germline trimming cut 6 bases from V and 7 bases from J; bases unmatched to any gene: 8. Germline values: CDR1 MNHEY, CDR2 SMNVEV (reference sequence). CDR3 sequence reads: CASRLGQGAGNEQFF. The CDR3 coding sequence is TGTGCCAGCAGGCTTGGACAGGGGGCGGGAAATGAGCAGTTCTTC.

This sequence joins TRBV4-1 and TRBJ2-1; possible D gene TRBD2, 6 bases. Trimming cost V 3 bases and J 9 bases, with 18 bases left between them. The CDR3 consists of 15 residues. Germline V gene sequence: CDR1 MGHRA, CDR2 YSYEKL. The CDR3 DNA reads TGCGCCAGCAGCCATTGGGGTGGGGGGTCGGGTGAGCAGTTCTTC. This gives the protein CASSHWGGGSGEQFF.

The chain links TRBV2 to TRBJ2-5; D is possibly TRBD1 (5 bases). The V gene lost 7 bases and the J gene lost 3 bases, with 18 bases spanning the gap. Per the germline V gene, CDR1 is SNHLY and CDR2 is FYNNEI. The CDR3 length is 15 residues. This CDR3 reads CASTIHPGKKETQYF. CDR3 DNA: TGTGCCAGCACTATTCACCCAGGGAAAAAAGAGACCCAGTACTTC.

The chain is built from TRBV7-2 and TRBJ2-5, with 11 bases identical to TRBD2. Judging by the DNA end, TRBJ2-7 fits better; the J call may be wrong. The CDR3 length is 16 residues. Germline V gene sequence: CDR1 SGHTA, CDR2 FQGNSA. The CDR3 spells CASSLAGTSGRNEQYF. The CDR3 bases are TGTGCCAGCAGCTTAGCAGGGACTAGCGGACGTAACGAGCAGTACTTC.

This clonotype was detected only a few times. The chain employs TRBV10-2 and TRBJ2-1, with D perhaps TRBD1 (5 bases). V was cut by 2 bases and J by 7 bases, with 15 bases left in between. The CDR3 length is 15 residues. Germline CDR1 and CDR2: WSHSY and SAAADI. This CDR3 reads CASSEKTTKGNEQFF. The CDR3 region has the DNA TGCGCCAGCAGTGAGAAGACGACCAAGGGGAATGAGCAGTTCTTC.

The J gene is TRBJ2-2, the V gene TRBV5-1; D is uncertain. This CDR3 region has 14 residues. CDR1 and CDR2 (germline): SGHRS, YFSETQ. V was cut by 1 base and J by 8 bases, with 12 bases left in between. DNA of the CDR3: TGCGCCAGCAGCTTGACAAGCCCAGAAGGGGAGCTGTTTTTT. Its protein is CASSLTSPEGELFF.

This chain links TRBV6-1 with TRBJ1-2; 7 bases fit TRBD1. The CDR3 loop spans 12 amino acids. V was pared by 5 bases and J by 10 bases, with 7 bases of the junction left unmatched. From germline, CDR1 is MNHNS and CDR2 SASEGT. The CDR3 DNA is TGTGCCAGCAGTATGACAGGGAATTACTACACCTTC. Translated, it gives CASSMTGNYYTF.

The V and J genes are TRBV3-1 and TRBJ2-7; 7 bases align to TRBD1. Germline loops: CDR1 LGHDT, CDR2 YNNKEL (reference sequence). This CDR3 is built from 15 residues. Unmatched junction bases numbered 8, after V lost 3 bases and J lost 3 bases. The CDR3: CASSHIDRADYEQYF. For the CDR3, the DNA is TGTGCCAGCAGCCATATTGACAGGGCCGACTACGAGCAGTACTTC.

This clonotype appeared a few times. The CDR3 region has the DNA TGCAGTGCCAAGCGGGGGGAGGGGGCGATTTCAAGGAACACTGAAGCTTTCTTT. Translated: CSAKRGEGAISRNTEAFF. The chain combines TRBV20-1 with TRBJ1-1, with 7 bases identical to TRBD1. The CDR3 contains 18 residues. The J segment lost 1 base and the V segment lost 6 bases, leaving 20 bases of the junction unmatched. The germline gives CDR1 DFQATT, CDR2 SNEGSKA (reference sequence).

This clonotype was observed a handful of times. The V and J genes are TRBV6-2 or TRBV6-3 and TRBJ1-5, with a weak D call TRBD1 (5 bases). The CDR3 consists of 12 residues. The V end lost 7 bases, the J end lost 7 bases, and 11 bases lay between the germline ends. Germline V CDR1 and CDR2: MNHEY, SVGEGT. CDR3 nucleotide sequence: TGTGCCAGCACCACGGGGGGGCAGCCCCAGCATTTT. Translation: CASTTGGQPQHF.